This T cell receptor beta chain comes out of a study of control samples from healthy donors and cancer patients. The repertoire was sequenced with immunoSEQ multiplex PCR; TCRdb's copy has only in-frame clones and lacks some. The data show around 100,000 clones, around 90% seen once. The V gene's germline CDR1 is SNHLY and CDR2 FYNNEI. This CDR3 is 13 amino acids long. Trimming left V 2 bases short and J 4 bases short, with 9 bases between. The chain recombines TRBV2 with TRBJ2-7; D remains unclear. This clonotype was sampled from a young man in good health. The sample was blood. CDR3: CASSESVGYEQYF. The CDR3 nucleotides are TGTGCCAGCAGTGAAAGTGTCGGTTACGAGCAGTACTTC.